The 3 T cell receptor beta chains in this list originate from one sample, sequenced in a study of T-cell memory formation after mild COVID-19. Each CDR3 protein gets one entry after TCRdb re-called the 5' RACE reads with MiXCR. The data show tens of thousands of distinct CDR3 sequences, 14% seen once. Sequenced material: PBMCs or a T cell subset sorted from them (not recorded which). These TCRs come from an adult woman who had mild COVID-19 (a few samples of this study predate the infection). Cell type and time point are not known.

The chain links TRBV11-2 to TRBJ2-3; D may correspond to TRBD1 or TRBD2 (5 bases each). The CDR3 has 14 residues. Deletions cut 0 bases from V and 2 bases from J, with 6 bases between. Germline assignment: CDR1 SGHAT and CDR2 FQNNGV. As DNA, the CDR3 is TGTGCCAGCAGCTTAGAGGGACCCACAGATACGCAGTATTTT. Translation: CASSLEGPTDTQYF.

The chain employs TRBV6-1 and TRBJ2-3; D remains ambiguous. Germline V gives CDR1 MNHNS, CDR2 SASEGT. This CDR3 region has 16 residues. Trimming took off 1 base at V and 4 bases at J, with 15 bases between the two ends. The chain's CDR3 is CASSEEVRAKSDTQYF. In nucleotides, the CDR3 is TGTGCCAGCAGTGAAGAAGTAAGGGCCAAATCAGATACGCAGTATTTT.

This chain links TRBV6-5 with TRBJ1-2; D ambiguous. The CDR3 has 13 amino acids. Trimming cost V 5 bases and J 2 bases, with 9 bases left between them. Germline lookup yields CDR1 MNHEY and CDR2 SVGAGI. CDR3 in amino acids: CASSPHRNYGYTF. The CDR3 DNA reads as TGTGCCAGCAGTCCTCACAGAAACTATGGCTACACCTTC.